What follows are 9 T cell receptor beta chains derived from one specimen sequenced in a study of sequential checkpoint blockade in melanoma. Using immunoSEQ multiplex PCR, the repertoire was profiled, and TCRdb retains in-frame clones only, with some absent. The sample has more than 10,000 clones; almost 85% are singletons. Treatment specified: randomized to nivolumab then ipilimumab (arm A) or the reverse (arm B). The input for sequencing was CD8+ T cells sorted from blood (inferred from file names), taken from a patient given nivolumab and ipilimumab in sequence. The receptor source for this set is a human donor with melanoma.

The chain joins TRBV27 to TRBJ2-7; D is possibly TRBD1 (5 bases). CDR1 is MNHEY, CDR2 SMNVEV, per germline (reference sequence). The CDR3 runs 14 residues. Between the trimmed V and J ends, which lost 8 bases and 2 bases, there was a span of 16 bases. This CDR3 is CASGPTGRAYEQYF. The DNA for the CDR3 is TGTGCCAGCGGTCCCACAGGTAGGGCCTACGAGCAGTACTTC.

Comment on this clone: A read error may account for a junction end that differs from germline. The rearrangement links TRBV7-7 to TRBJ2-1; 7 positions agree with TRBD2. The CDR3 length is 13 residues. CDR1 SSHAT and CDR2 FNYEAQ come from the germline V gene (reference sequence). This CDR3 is CASSSRGDNEQFF. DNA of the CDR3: TGTGCTAGCAGCTCCCGGGGGGACAATGAGCAGTTCTTC.

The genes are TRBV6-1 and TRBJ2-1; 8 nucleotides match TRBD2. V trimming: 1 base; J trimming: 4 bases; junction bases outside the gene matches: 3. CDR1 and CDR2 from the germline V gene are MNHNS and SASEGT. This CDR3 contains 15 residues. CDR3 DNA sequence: TGTGCCAGCAGTGAAGTTAGCGGGGTATACAATGAGCAGTTCTTC. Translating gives CASSEVSGVYNEQFF.

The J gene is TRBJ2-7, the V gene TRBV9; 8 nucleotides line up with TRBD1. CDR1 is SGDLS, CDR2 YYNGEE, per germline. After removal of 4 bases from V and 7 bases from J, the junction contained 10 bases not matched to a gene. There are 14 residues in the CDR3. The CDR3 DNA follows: TGTGCCAGCAGCCTAGGACAGGGAATGGGGGAGCAGTACTTC. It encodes CASSLGQGMGEQYF.

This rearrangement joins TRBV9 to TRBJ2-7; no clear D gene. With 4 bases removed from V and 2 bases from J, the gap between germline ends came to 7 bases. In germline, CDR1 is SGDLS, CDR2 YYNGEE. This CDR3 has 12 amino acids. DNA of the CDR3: TGTGCCAGCAGCTCAGACACCTACGAGCAGTACTTC. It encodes CASSSDTYEQYF.

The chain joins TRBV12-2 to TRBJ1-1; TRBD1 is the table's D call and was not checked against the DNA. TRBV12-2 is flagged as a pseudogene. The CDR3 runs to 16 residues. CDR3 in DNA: TGTGCAAGTCGCTTAGTCCCAGGCCATTTGAACACTGAAGCTTTCTTT. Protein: CASRLVPGHLNTEAFF.

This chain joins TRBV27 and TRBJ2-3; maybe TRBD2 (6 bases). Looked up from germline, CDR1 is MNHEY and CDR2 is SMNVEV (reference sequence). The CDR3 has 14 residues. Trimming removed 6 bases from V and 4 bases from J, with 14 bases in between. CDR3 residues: CASSPRESPDTQYF. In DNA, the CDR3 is TGTGCCAGCAGCCCCCGGGAGAGCCCAGATACGCAGTATTTT.

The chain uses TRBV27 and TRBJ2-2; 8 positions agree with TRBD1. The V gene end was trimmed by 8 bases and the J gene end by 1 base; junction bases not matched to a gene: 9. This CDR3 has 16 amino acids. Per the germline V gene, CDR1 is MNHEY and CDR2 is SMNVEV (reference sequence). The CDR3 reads CASRSPGTGNTGELFF. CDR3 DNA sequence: TGTGCCAGCCGGTCTCCCGGGACAGGGAACACCGGGGAGCTGTTTTTT.

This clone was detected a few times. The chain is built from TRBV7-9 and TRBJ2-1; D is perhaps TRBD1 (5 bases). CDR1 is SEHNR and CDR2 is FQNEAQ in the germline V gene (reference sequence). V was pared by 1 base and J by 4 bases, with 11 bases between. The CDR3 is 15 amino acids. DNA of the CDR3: TGTGCCAGCAGCTTAGAGCAGGGTGTTTACAATGAGCAGTTCTTC. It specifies CASSLEQGVYNEQFF. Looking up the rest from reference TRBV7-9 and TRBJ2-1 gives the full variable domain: DTGVSQNPRHKITKRGQNVTFRCDPISEHNRLYWYRQTLGQGPEFLTYFQNEAQLEKSRLLSDRFSAERPKGSFSTLEIQRTEQGDSAMYLCASSLEQGVYNEQFFGPGTRLTVL.